Included here is one T cell receptor (beta chain) sequence, with context. Its antigen is still unknown. Investigators prepared the TCR beta libraries by applying iRepertoire HTBI primers and Arm-PCR of CDR3 regions. TCRdb re-called the multiplex PCR reads with MiXCR, one entry per CDR3 protein. The profile shows roughly 400,000 distinct CDR3 sequences, approximately 15% of them singletons. This entry belongs to a study of regulatory T cells in long-lasting Graves disease. Findings of the study overall: Repertoires from persistent disease leaned toward TRBV28, TRBJ1-2 and TRBJ2-5. Accuracy could have been hurt by small sample size.

V was clipped by 5 bases and J by 5 bases, with 10 bases between them. Germline CDR1 and CDR2: MDHEN and SYDVKM. CDR3 size: 13 residues. Time point specified: newly diagnosed GD, antithyroid drugs for less than 3 months. Preparation of the TCR library used RNA extracted from PBMCs. The same sample was also studied in work on T cells in Graves' hyperthyroidism and ophthalmopathy. In that study: Pregnant or lactating patients were excluded, as were those with uncontrolled infection or other autoimmune disease. From stable hyperthyroidism, ophthalmopathy was set apart by a 13 V-J model.

The V call is TRBV28, the J call TRBJ1-5; possible D gene TRBD1, 6 bases. Here the sequenced sample was peripheral blood mononuclear cells (PBMCs), taken at new diagnosis, from a patient treated with antithyroid drugs. This TCR derives from a woman aged 40-49 years with Graves disease. The CDR3 DNA is TGTGCCAGCAGTCCTACAGGGCATCAGCCCCAGCATTTT. It encodes CASSPTGHQPQHF.